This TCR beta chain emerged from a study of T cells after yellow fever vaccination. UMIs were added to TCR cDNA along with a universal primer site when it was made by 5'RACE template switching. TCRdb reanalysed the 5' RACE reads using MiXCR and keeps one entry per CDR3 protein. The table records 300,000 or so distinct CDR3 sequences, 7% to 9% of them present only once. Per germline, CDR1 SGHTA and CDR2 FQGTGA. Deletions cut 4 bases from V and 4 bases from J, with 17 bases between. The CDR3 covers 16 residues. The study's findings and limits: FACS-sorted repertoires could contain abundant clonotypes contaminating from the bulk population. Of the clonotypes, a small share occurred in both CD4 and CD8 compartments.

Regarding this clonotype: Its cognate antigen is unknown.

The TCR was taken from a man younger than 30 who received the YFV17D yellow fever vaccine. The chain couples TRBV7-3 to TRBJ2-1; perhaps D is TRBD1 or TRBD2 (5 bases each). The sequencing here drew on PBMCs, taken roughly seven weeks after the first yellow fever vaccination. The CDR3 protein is CASSSLLGHQYNEQFF. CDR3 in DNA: TGTGCCAGCAGCTCCTTACTAGGACACCAATACAATGAGCAGTTCTTC.